This passage covers 31 T cell receptor beta chains from one sample sequenced in a study of CD8 T cells in Susac syndrome. The authors reverse transcribed about 0.5 to 1 ug RNA with random hexamers. Using its own MiXCR run on the immunoSEQ multiplex PCR reads, TCRdb lists one record per CDR3 protein. The sample holds some 300,000 distinct CDR3 sequences; approximately 91% are singletons and the top ten take around 0.18%. Sequences were obtained from CD8+ T cells from PBMCs. The receptors come from a human donor with multiple sclerosis.

The chain uses TRBV7-6 and TRBJ2-1; either TRBD1 or TRBD2 may fit D (5 bases each). Germline V gene sequence: CDR1 SGHVS, CDR2 FNYEAQ. The CDR3 loop spans 17 amino acids. Trimming left V 1 base short and J 0 bases short, with 13 bases between. In DNA form, the CDR3 reads TGTGCCAGCAGCTTAGGAGGGGCTAAGAGCTCCTACAATGAGCAGTTCTTC. It yields the protein CASSLGGAKSSYNEQFF.

The chain combines TRBV4-1 with TRBJ1-5; a weak D match, TRBD1 (5 bases). Looked up from germline, CDR1 is MGHRA and CDR2 is YSYEKL. V was trimmed by 1 base and J by 5 bases, leaving 18 bases between them. The CDR3 length is 17 residues. CDR3 region: CASSQVDVGGRHQPQHF. As DNA, the CDR3 is TGCGCCAGCAGCCAAGTGGATGTGGGGGGTCGCCATCAGCCCCAGCATTTT.

This chain uses TRBV6-2 or TRBV6-3 with TRBJ1-1, with TRBD1 as a possible D gene (5 bases). Per the germline V gene, CDR1 is MNHEY and CDR2 is SVGEGT. The CDR3 extends over 14 amino acids. V was trimmed by 6 bases and J by 4 bases, leaving 15 bases between them. The CDR3: CASRRTGAGTEAFF. Here the CDR3 DNA reads TGTGCCAGCAGGAGGACCGGGGCCGGCACTGAAGCTTTCTTT.

V is TRBV15 and J is TRBJ2-1, with 7 nucleotides matching TRBD1. The CDR3 contains 14 residues. From germline, CDR1 is LNHNV and CDR2 YYDKDF (reference sequence). Trimming cost V 3 bases and J 3 bases; bases outside gene matches: 2. The DNA of the CDR3 is TGTGCCACCAGCAGTGGGACAGACTACAATGAGCAGTTCTTC. Translated, it gives CATSSGTDYNEQFF.

This clonotype was recorded once. The chain carries TRBV20-1 and TRBJ2-7; TRBD2 matches 7 bases. Trimming cost V 0 bases and J 6 bases; bases outside gene matches: 14. This CDR3 has 16 amino acids. The germline CDR1 and CDR2 sequences are DFQATT and SNEGSKA (reference sequence). The CDR3 loop reads CSARDPRKREVSEQYF. CDR3 sequence (DNA): TGCAGTGCTAGAGATCCGAGGAAGCGGGAAGTATCCGAGCAGTACTTC.

The chain employs TRBV7-9 and TRBJ2-1, with no clear D. Looked up from germline, CDR1 is SEHNR and CDR2 is FQNEAQ (reference sequence). This CDR3 contains 12 residues. Trimming took off 1 base at V and 10 bases at J, with 8 bases between the two ends. CDR3 bases: TGTGCCAGCAGCTTAGAGTCTCCCGAGCAGTTCTTC. Encoded protein: CASSLESPEQFF.

The chain uses TRBV7-8 and TRBJ1-1, with D uncertain. The CDR3 has 15 amino acids. The ends were cut back, 5 bases at V and 8 bases at J, with 21 bases in the middle. Germline V gene lookup returns CDR1 SGHVS and CDR2 FQNEAQ. CDR3 in amino acids: CASSLEVGLGSEAFF. The CDR3 DNA reads as TGTGCCAGCAGCCTAGAGGTTGGGCTGGGGTCCGAAGCTTTCTTT.

The V call is TRBV9, the J call TRBJ2-5; a possible D gene is TRBD2 (6 bases). Trimming shortened V by 4 bases and J by 4 bases, and 14 bases separated the two germline ends. Germline values: CDR1 SGDLS, CDR2 YYNGEE. The CDR3 length is 14 residues. The CDR3 sequence: CASSNRDSLETQYF. The CDR3 DNA sequence: TGTGCCAGCAGCAACCGGGACTCCCTAGAGACCCAGTACTTC.

The chain joins TRBV7-9 to TRBJ2-2; the match to TRBD1 covers 10 bases. CDR3 size: 15 residues. Per the germline V gene, CDR1 is SEHNR and CDR2 is FQNEAQ (reference sequence). The V gene end was trimmed by 5 bases and the J gene end by 4 bases; junction bases not matched to a gene: 4. In DNA, the CDR3 is TGTGCCAGCAGCCCCGGGACAGGGGCCACCGGGGAGCTGTTTTTT. This sequence encodes CASSPGTGATGELFF.

The V and J genes are TRBV3-1 and TRBJ2-5; 12 nucleotides align to TRBD2. V shed 2 bases and J 0 bases; nucleotides not matched to a gene: 7. Germline assignment: CDR1 LGHDT and CDR2 YNNKEL (reference sequence). The CDR3 contains 18 residues. The CDR3 coding sequence is TGTGCCAGCAGCCAAATGTCCGGACTAGCGGGGAACCAAGAGACCCAGTACTTC. It is translated as CASSQMSGLAGNQETQYF.

The chain links TRBV2 to TRBJ1-1; a weak D match, TRBD1 (6 bases). Germline loops: CDR1 SNHLY, CDR2 FYNNEI. V lost 6 bases, J lost 2 bases, and 10 bases lay in between. The CDR3 length is 13 residues. The CDR3 here is CASRGQINTEAFF. The CDR3 DNA reads as TGTGCCAGCAGAGGACAGATCAACACTGAAGCTTTCTTT.

The J gene is TRBJ2-1, the V gene TRBV9, with TRBD2 matching 10 bases. Germline loops: CDR1 SGDLS, CDR2 YYNGEE. CDR3 length: 17 amino acids. V lost 0 bases and J lost 4; bases outside the gene matches: 7. The CDR3 loop is CASSVGLAGVGYNEQFF. DNA for the CDR3: TGTGCCAGCAGCGTAGGGCTAGCGGGAGTAGGATACAATGAGCAGTTCTTC.

This clonotype was seen once. The chain carries TRBV6-2 or TRBV6-3 and TRBJ2-7, with unresolved D. The germline V gene has CDR1 MNHEY and CDR2 SVGEGT. The germline V and J ends were trimmed by 2 bases and 5 bases, with 7 bases remaining between them. This CDR3 is built from 12 residues. The CDR3 loop is CASSYGFDEQYF. Here the CDR3 DNA reads TGTGCCAGCAGTTACGGGTTTGACGAGCAGTACTTC.

In its sample, this clonotype was seen once. The gene calls are TRBV2 and TRBJ2-7, with a tentative D call TRBD1 (6 bases). This CDR3 region has 15 residues. Germline values: CDR1 SNHLY, CDR2 FYNNEI. Trimming left V 1 base short and J 0 bases short, with 10 bases between. This chain's CDR3 is CASSEVRGVSYEQYF. The CDR3 coding sequence is TGTGCCAGCAGTGAAGTCAGGGGAGTCTCCTACGAGCAGTACTTC.

The chain combines TRBV5-5 with TRBJ2-7; the D gene is possibly TRBD2 (6 bases). CDR1 and CDR2 from the germline V gene are SGHKS and YYEKEE (reference sequence). The CDR3 contains 15 residues. Trimming took 5 bases from V and 0 from J, leaving 15 bases between them. The CDR3, as DNA: TGTGCCAGCAGTTCCGGGGCTAGCGCCTCCTACGAGCAGTACTTC. Translated: CASSSGASASYEQYF.

The chain couples TRBV19 to TRBJ2-7; possible D gene TRBD2, 5 bases. CDR3 length: 14 residues. The germline gives CDR1 LNHDA, CDR2 SQIVND (reference sequence). Trimming removed 2 bases from V and 2 bases from J, with 10 bases in between. CDR3 in amino acids: CASSIWSGTYEQYF. In DNA form, the CDR3 reads TGTGCCAGTAGTATATGGTCGGGGACCTACGAGCAGTACTTC. The full variable domain, with the rest looked up from reference TRBV19 and TRBJ2-7, is DGGITQSPKYLFRKEGQNVTLSCEQNLNHDAMYWYRQDPGQGLRLIYYSQIVNDFQKGDIAEGYSVSREKKESFPLTVTSAQKNPTAFYLCASSIWSGTYEQYFGPGTRLTVT.

The J gene is TRBJ2-2, the V gene TRBV27, with 7 bases identical to TRBD1. Germline V gene sequence: CDR1 MNHEY, CDR2 SMNVEV (reference sequence). Trimming cost V 2 bases and J 4 bases; bases outside gene matches: 4. This CDR3 is 15 amino acids long. The CDR3 nucleotides read TGTGCCAGCAGTTTACAGACAGGGAGCACCGGGGAGCTGTTTTTT. It codes for CASSLQTGSTGELFF.

The CDR3 is CASSDPTPTSGNTGELFF. The CDR3 bases are TGTGCCAGCAGTGACCCCACCCCGACTAGCGGAAACACCGGGGAGCTGTTTTTT. The chain couples TRBV25-1 to TRBJ2-2, with 9 nucleotides matching TRBD2. CDR3 length: 18 residues. Germline V gene data show CDR1 as MGHDK and CDR2 as SYGVNS. J gave up 2 bases and V 3 bases, and 10 bases lay outside the gene matches.

This chain joins TRBV12-3 or TRBV12-4 and TRBJ2-7, with TRBD1 matching 9 bases. CDR3 length: 12 residues. The V segment lost 6 bases and the J segment 6 bases; nucleotides outside the gene matches: 3. CDR3 sequence (DNA): TGTGCCAGCAGGTACAGGGGGCTCGAGCAGTACTTC. The encoded protein is CASRYRGLEQYF.

This clonotype showed up just once. The chain carries TRBV28 and TRBJ1-2; TRBD1 aligns across 10 bases. V shed 3 bases and J 6 bases; nucleotides not matched to a gene: 7. Germline V gene lookup returns CDR1 MDHEN and CDR2 SYDVKM. This CDR3 is built from 15 residues. CDR3 region: CASSFTGTGANGYTF. CDR3 nucleotides: TGTGCCAGCAGTTTCACCGGGACAGGGGCAAATGGCTACACCTTC.

This clonotype was detected once. The chain couples TRBV4-1 to TRBJ1-4; the match to TRBD1 covers 8 bases. The CDR3 covers 15 residues. Germline trimming cut 3 bases from V and 8 bases from J; bases unmatched to any gene: 8. The germline CDR1 and CDR2 sequences are MGHRA and YSYEKL. The CDR3 DNA reads as TGCGCCAGCAGCCAGGGGACAGGAGCTTTCGAAAAACTGTTTTTT. This translates into CASSQGTGAFEKLFF.

V gene TRBV5-1 combines with J gene TRBJ2-1; D gene ambiguous. V was clipped by 5 bases and J by 7 bases, with 10 bases between them. Per germline, CDR1 SGHRS and CDR2 YFSETQ. CDR3 size: 12 residues. The CDR3 is CASSSMQNEQFF. The CDR3, as DNA: TGCGCCAGCAGTAGTATGCAAAATGAGCAGTTCTTC. Looking up the rest from reference TRBV5-1 and TRBJ2-1 gives the full variable domain: KAGVTQTPRYLIKTRGQQVTLSCSPISGHRSVSWYQQTPGQGLQFLFEYFSETQRNKGNFPGRFSGRQFSNSRSEMNVSTLELGDSALYLCASSSMQNEQFFGPGTRLTVL.

The gene calls are TRBV2 and TRBJ1-2; D is unresolved. This CDR3 has 14 residues. With 6 bases removed from V and 6 bases from J, the gap between germline ends came to 17 bases. Germline V CDR1 and CDR2: SNHLY, FYNNEI. The DNA of the CDR3 is TGTGCCAGCAGGCCGGGAAATAGACAAAATGGCTACACCTTC. Its protein product is CASRPGNRQNGYTF. The complete variable domain, with remaining parts taken from reference TRBV2 and TRBJ1-2, reads EPEVTQTPSHQVTQMGQEVILRCVPISNHLYFYWYRQILGQKVEFLVSFYNNEISEKSEIFDDQFSVERPDGSNFTLKIRSTKLEDSAMYFCASRPGNRQNGYTFGSGTRLTVV.

J is TRBJ2-5 and V is TRBV6-2 or TRBV6-3; the D is unclear. Germline CDR1 reads MNHEY; CDR2 reads SVGEGT. CDR3 length equals 14 residues. V lost 1 base to trimming and J lost 5 bases, with 11 bases between them. The CDR3 protein is CASSYFGDLETQYF. DNA of the CDR3: TGTGCCAGCAGTTACTTTGGGGATTTGGAGACCCAGTACTTC.

V is TRBV5-1 and J is TRBJ2-5; 10 bases match TRBD1. The CDR3 sequence is 16 residues long. V lost 7 bases to trimming and J lost 4 bases; unmatched junction nucleotides: 13. The germline V gene encodes CDR1 SGHRS and CDR2 YFSETQ. The chain's CDR3 is CASGETGGFTLETQYF. The CDR3 DNA is TGCGCCAGCGGTGAGACAGGGGGCTTTACATTAGAGACCCAGTACTTC. Complete variable domain (other parts from reference TRBV5-1 and TRBJ2-5): KAGVTQTPRYLIKTRGQQVTLSCSPISGHRSVSWYQQTPGQGLQFLFEYFSETQRNKGNFPGRFSGRQFSNSRSEMNVSTLELGDSALYLCASGETGGFTLETQYFGPGTRLLVL.

V usage is TRBV12-3 or TRBV12-4 and J usage is TRBJ2-3; the match to TRBD1 covers 10 bases. The CDR3 is 16 amino acids. Germline trimming cut 5 bases from V and 2 bases from J; bases unmatched to any gene: 7. The CDR3 protein is CASSPSGTGATDTQYF. CDR3 nucleotide sequence: TGTGCCAGCAGTCCGTCCGGGACAGGGGCCACAGATACGCAGTATTTT.

The V gene is TRBV28, the J gene TRBJ1-1; D remains ambiguous. The CDR3 sequence is 15 residues long. Per germline, CDR1 MDHEN and CDR2 SYDVKM. V shed 4 bases and J shed 2 bases, with 14 bases lying between them. The CDR3 region is CASSSLVGGNTEAFF. In DNA, the CDR3 is TGTGCCAGCAGTTCCCTCGTGGGCGGCAACACTGAAGCTTTCTTT.

The chain combines TRBV6-1 with TRBJ1-5; D uncertain. V lost 8 bases, J lost 2 bases, and 16 bases lay in between. The CDR3 covers 15 residues. Germline values: CDR1 MNHNS, CDR2 SASEGT. The CDR3 region has the DNA TGTGCCAGCCAAAACCCCCGGCGGGGCAATCAGCCCCAGCATTTT. Its protein is CASQNPRRGNQPQHF.

The rearrangement uses TRBV7-8 and TRBJ2-7, with 8 bases that match TRBD1. Germline V gives CDR1 SGHVS, CDR2 FQNEAQ. The CDR3 runs to 16 residues. The junction had 8 bases not matched to a gene; V was cut back by 0 bases and J by 4 bases. CDR3 sequence: CASSLAPGGAWYEQYF. The CDR3 DNA reads as TGTGCCAGCAGCTTAGCCCCAGGGGGCGCATGGTACGAGCAGTACTTC.

The rearrangement joins TRBV24-1 to TRBJ2-7, with 10 positions matching TRBD1. The CDR3 contains 14 residues. Unmatched junction bases numbered 8, after V lost 7 bases and J lost 6 bases. CDR1 is KGHDR, CDR2 SFDVKD, per germline. The CDR3 is CATRGTGAFSEQYF. CDR3 in DNA: TGTGCCACCAGAGGGACAGGGGCTTTCTCCGAGCAGTACTTC.

The chain couples TRBV29-1 to TRBJ2-3; TRBD1 agrees at 9 bases. V lost 7 bases to trimming and J lost 7 bases; unmatched junction nucleotides: 9. Looked up from germline, CDR1 is SQVTM and CDR2 is ANQGSEA. This CDR3 spans 13 amino acids. CDR3 coding DNA: TGCAGCGCCACGGGACAGGGTTCGAATACGCAGTATTTT. Protein product: CSATGQGSNTQYF.